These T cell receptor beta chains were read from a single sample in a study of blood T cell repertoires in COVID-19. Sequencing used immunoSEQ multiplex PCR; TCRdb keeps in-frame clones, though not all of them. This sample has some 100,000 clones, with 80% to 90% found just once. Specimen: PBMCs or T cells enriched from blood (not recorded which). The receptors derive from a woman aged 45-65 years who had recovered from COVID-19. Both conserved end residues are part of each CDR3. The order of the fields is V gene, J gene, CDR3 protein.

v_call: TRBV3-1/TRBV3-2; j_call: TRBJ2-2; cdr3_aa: CASSQLAGTSGGTGELFF
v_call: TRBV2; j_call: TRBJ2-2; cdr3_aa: CASRGGGSNTGELFF
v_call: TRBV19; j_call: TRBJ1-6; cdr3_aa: CASSLRGMDSPLHF
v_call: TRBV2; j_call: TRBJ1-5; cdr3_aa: CASTPGNQPQHF
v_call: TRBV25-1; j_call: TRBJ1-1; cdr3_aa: CASSEQGVGEVNTEAFF
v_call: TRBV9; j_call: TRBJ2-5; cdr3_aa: CASSAWSGLAGKETQYF
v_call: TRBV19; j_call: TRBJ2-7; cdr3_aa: CASRIRQGNYEQYF
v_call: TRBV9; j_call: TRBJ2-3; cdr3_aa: CASSDGNRGPSSDTQYF
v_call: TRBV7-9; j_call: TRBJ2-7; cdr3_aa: CASSLIAGAKYEQYF
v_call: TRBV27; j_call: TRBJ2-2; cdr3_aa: CASSFLVPGSSTGELFF
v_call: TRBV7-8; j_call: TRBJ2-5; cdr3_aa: CASSLAFSGGAETQYF
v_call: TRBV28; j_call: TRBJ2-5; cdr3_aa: CASSFRAGVSQETQYF
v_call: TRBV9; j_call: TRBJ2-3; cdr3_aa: CASSSPSGGIDTQYF
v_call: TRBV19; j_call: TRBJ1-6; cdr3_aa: CASSGGRTTRISPLHF
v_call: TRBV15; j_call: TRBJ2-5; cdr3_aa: CATSRDGVAGETQYF
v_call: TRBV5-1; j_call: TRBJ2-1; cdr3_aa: CASSLAYSYSYNEQFF
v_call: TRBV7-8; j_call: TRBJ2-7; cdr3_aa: CASSLPPDRASSYEQYF
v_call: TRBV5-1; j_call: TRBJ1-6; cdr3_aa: CASSLVQGESSPLHF
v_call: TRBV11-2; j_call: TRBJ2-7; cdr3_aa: CASSPLTGGAYEQYF
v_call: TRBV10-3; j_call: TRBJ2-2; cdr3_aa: CAISEGQTNTGELFF
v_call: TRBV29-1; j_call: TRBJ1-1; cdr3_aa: CSVGEQVRNTEAFF
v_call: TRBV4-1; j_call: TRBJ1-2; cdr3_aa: CASSQVEVISFTF
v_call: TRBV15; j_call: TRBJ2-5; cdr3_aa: CATSTRTGPGVTQYF
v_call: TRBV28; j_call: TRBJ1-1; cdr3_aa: CASRRRGNTEAFF
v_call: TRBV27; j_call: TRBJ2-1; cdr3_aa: CASKRREGSNEQFF
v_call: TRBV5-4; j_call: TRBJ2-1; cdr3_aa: CASSARSGMGPYNEQFF
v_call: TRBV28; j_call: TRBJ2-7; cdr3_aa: CASSFPRKGQGGYEQYF
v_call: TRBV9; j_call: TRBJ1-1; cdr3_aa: CASSVGDLTEAFF
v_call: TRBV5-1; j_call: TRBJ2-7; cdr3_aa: CASSLSGTDLYSYEQYF
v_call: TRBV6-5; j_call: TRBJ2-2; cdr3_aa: CASSYSKSESGGELFF